One sample yielded the 30 T cell receptor beta chains listed below, sequenced in a study of blood T cell repertoires in COVID-19 (dated by TCRdb to about 2020). Library method: the immunoSEQ multiplex PCR assay. In its TCRdb copy, this immuneACCESS table keeps in-frame sequences only and misses some clones. Where compared with another copy, unresolved V genes explain less than half of these, and the others have no known cause. This sample is represented by about 170,000 clones; over 80% of them were singletons. The ten largest make up roughly 2.9% of the sample. The sequenced material came from peripheral blood. The receptors derive from a woman aged 60-75 years with acute or convalescent COVID-19.

V usage is TRBV9 and J usage is TRBJ2-5; a possible D gene is TRBD1 (5 bases). The CDR3 extends over 15 amino acids. Germline lookup yields CDR1 SGDLS and CDR2 YYNGEE. Trimming cost V 0 bases and J 5 bases, with 14 bases left between them. The CDR3 loop reads CASSVGGRPEETQYF. DNA for the CDR3: TGTGCCAGCAGCGTAGGGGGCAGGCCCGAGGAGACCCAGTACTTC.

The chain carries TRBV19 and TRBJ1-1, with 10 positions matching TRBD1. CDR1 LNHDA and CDR2 SQIVND come from the germline V gene (reference sequence). The V segment lost 4 bases and the J segment 11 bases; nucleotides outside the gene matches: 10. The CDR3 is made up of 14 amino acids. As DNA, the CDR3 is TGTGCCAGTAGTACAACCGTCCCGGGACAGGGGGCTTTCTTT. It yields the protein CASSTTVPGQGAFF.

This chain links TRBV28 with TRBJ1-6; no firm D call. Trimming shortened V by 4 bases and J by 4 bases, and 14 bases separated the two germline ends. Germline CDR1 reads MDHEN; CDR2 reads SYDVKM. This CDR3 has 16 amino acids. CDR3 nucleotides: TGTGCCAGCAGTTCGCTATTTTCCGGGTATAATTCACCCCTCCACTTT. As protein: CASSSLFSGYNSPLHF.

J is TRBJ1-3 and V is TRBV29-1; D might be TRBD1 (5 bases). Per germline, CDR1 SQVTM and CDR2 ANQGSEA. V shed 1 base and J shed 1 base, with 17 bases lying between them. This CDR3 spans 17 amino acids. The CDR3 loop is CSVEVPAEPGSGNTIYF. CDR3 bases: TGCAGCGTTGAAGTCCCCGCTGAGCCAGGGTCTGGAAACACCATATATTTT.

This chain links TRBV18 with TRBJ1-4; the match to TRBD1 covers 7 bases. The CDR3 consists of 16 residues. J gave up 5 bases and V 4 bases, and 10 bases lay outside the gene matches. CDR1 is KGHSH and CDR2 is LQKENI in the germline V gene. The CDR3 sequence: CASSRLTGTENEKLFF. CDR3 nucleotide sequence: TGTGCCAGCTCACGCTTAACCGGGACAGAGAATGAAAAACTGTTTTTT.

The chain has TRBV19 and TRBJ2-7; 8 bases are a match to TRBD1. V lost 3 bases, J lost 3 bases, and 4 bases stayed unmatched. The CDR3 runs 14 residues. CDR1 is LNHDA, CDR2 SQIVND, per germline (reference sequence). The CDR3 DNA is TGTGCCAGTAGTATTTTAGGACAGGGCTACGAGCAGTACTTC. This codes for CASSILGQGYEQYF.

The CDR3 DNA reads TGTGCCAGCAGCACAGGGGACTCTGGAAACACCATATATTTT. Its translation is CASSTGDSGNTIYF. The J gene is TRBJ1-3, the V gene TRBV28; 7 bases map to TRBD1. The CDR3 has 14 amino acids. V was pared by 6 bases and J by 0 bases, with 2 bases of the junction left unmatched. Germline CDR1 reads MDHEN; CDR2 reads SYDVKM.

This rearrangement joins TRBV15 to TRBJ2-5; D may be TRBD1 (5 bases). V was shortened by 2 bases and J by 2 bases, with 12 bases between the two germline ends. The CDR3 covers 15 residues. Germline V gene lookup returns CDR1 LNHNV and CDR2 YYDKDF (reference sequence). In nucleotides, the CDR3 is TGTGCCACCAGCAGAAACCCCGGACAACAAGAGACCCAGTACTTC. As protein: CATSRNPGQQETQYF.

This sequence joins TRBV5-5 and TRBJ1-5, with a possible D match to TRBD1 (6 bases). In germline, CDR1 is SGHKS, CDR2 YYEKEE (reference sequence). The V end was cut by 0 bases, the J end by 0 bases, with 13 bases between. The CDR3 contains 17 residues. The CDR3 loop is CASSLAEDRYSNQPQHF. In DNA, the CDR3 is TGTGCCAGCAGCTTGGCCGAAGACAGGTATAGCAATCAGCCCCAGCATTTT.

The chain recombines TRBV12-5 with TRBJ2-1; D may be TRBD1 (6 bases). In germline, CDR1 is LGHNT, CDR2 FRNRAP. V gave up 0 bases and J gave up 9 bases, with 18 bases separating them. There are 16 residues in the CDR3. This CDR3 is CASGLVRGKGNSEQFF. The CDR3 nucleotides are TGTGCTAGTGGTTTGGTAAGGGGGAAGGGAAATAGTGAGCAGTTCTTC.

The chain carries TRBV10-3 and TRBJ1-2; 8 bases line up with TRBD1. CDR3 length: 15 amino acids. V lost 6 bases to trimming and J lost 1 base; unmatched junction nucleotides: 7. CDR1 and CDR2 from the germline V gene are ENHRY and SYGVKD. CDR3 residues: CAIRSDRGGNYGYTF. DNA for the CDR3: TGTGCCATCAGGTCCGACAGGGGAGGTAACTATGGCTACACCTTC.

The table lists this clone with a count of one. The DNA of the CDR3 is TGTGCCAGCAGTTACCACCAGGGGGTTAGCAATCAGCCCCAGCATTTT. Translating gives CASSYHQGVSNQPQHF. The chain has TRBV6-2 or TRBV6-3 and TRBJ1-5, with 7 bases that match TRBD1. Losses at the gene ends were 2 bases for V and 0 bases for J; bases not matched to a gene: 4. Per the germline V gene, CDR1 is MNHEY and CDR2 is SVGEGT. The CDR3 is made up of 16 amino acids.

This sequence joins TRBV7-8 and TRBJ1-2; D perhaps matches TRBD1 (6 bases). Trimming took 4 bases from V and 4 from J, leaving 19 bases between them. The CDR3 totals 16 residues. From germline, CDR1 is SGHVS and CDR2 FQNEAQ. CDR3 DNA: TGTGCCAGCAGCTCCCCTGGGGGGGCGGAGGGCTATGGCTACACCTTC. Its protein product is CASSSPGGAEGYGYTF.

The gene calls are TRBV24-1 and TRBJ2-7; the match to TRBD1 covers 8 bases. From germline, CDR1 is KGHDR and CDR2 SFDVKD. The CDR3 consists of 15 residues. J gave up 1 base and V 3 bases, and 4 bases lay outside the gene matches. CDR3 DNA sequence: TGTGCCACCAGTGATCTCAGGGGGCCATCCTACGAGCAGTACTTC. Amino acid sequence: CATSDLRGPSYEQYF.

This clone was observed once. J is TRBJ1-6 and V is TRBV5-8; 8 bases are a match to TRBD1. Germline V gene data show CDR1 as SGHTS and CDR2 as YDEGEE. The ends lost 4 bases at V and 0 bases at J; junction bases unmatched: 9. The CDR3 contains 18 residues. CDR3 bases: TGTGCCAGCAGCCAGGGACAGGTCGCCGTCTCCTATAATTCACCCCTCCACTTT. It codes for CASSQGQVAVSYNSPLHF.

The chain uses TRBV7-8 and TRBJ2-1; a possible D gene is TRBD2 (5 bases). The CDR3 has 15 residues. Between the trimmed V and J ends, which lost 0 bases and 1 base, there was a span of 7 bases. CDR1 is SGHVS, CDR2 FQNEAQ, per germline. The CDR3 here is CASSLAEGSYNEQFF. The CDR3, as DNA: TGTGCCAGCAGCTTAGCCGAGGGATCCTACAATGAGCAGTTCTTC.

The V gene is TRBV15, the J gene TRBJ2-5, with TRBD2 identical over 8 bases. Germline V CDR1 and CDR2: LNHNV, YYDKDF (reference sequence). The CDR3 sequence is 16 residues long. V shed 1 base and J 1 base; nucleotides not matched to a gene: 5. Here the CDR3 DNA reads TGTGCCACCAGCAGAGGTCTAGCGGGCATCCAAGAGACCCAGTACTTC. Translation: CATSRGLAGIQETQYF. The full variable domain, in which reference TRBV15 and TRBJ2-5 provide the parts outside the CDR3, is DAMVIQNPRYQVTQFGKPVTLSCSQTLNHNVMYWYQQKSSQAPKLLFHYYDKDFNNEADTPDNFQSRRPNTSFCFLDIRSPGLGDTAMYLCATSRGLAGIQETQYFGPGTRLLVL.

The V and J genes are TRBV10-1 and TRBJ2-3; the D gene is possibly TRBD2 (6 bases). The V end lost 9 bases, the J end lost 2 bases, and 18 bases lay between the germline ends. The germline V gene has CDR1 WNHNN and CDR2 SYGVQD (reference sequence). The CDR3 is 15 amino acids. The CDR3 loop reads CARETDKRATDTQYF. CDR3 in DNA: TGCGCCAGAGAAACGGACAAGCGGGCCACAGATACGCAGTATTTT.

The chain has TRBV15 and TRBJ1-1; 8 nucleotides line up with TRBD1. With 4 bases clipped from V and 0 bases from J, the junction kept 4 bases outside the gene matches. The germline CDR1 and CDR2 sequences are LNHNV and YYDKDF (reference sequence). This CDR3 is 15 amino acids long. The CDR3 nucleotides are TGTGCCACCAGCACCTACAGGGGGGTGAACACTGAAGCTTTCTTT. Protein sequence: CATSTYRGVNTEAFF.

The chain links TRBV6-5 to TRBJ2-7; 9 bases are shared with TRBD1. Germline V gene sequence: CDR1 MNHEY, CDR2 SVGAGI. V was pared by 6 bases and J by 3 bases, with 6 bases of the junction left unmatched. This CDR3 has 14 amino acids. The CDR3 DNA reads TGTGCCAGCAGCCATCCGGGACAGGGCTACGAGCAGTACTTC. It translates to CASSHPGQGYEQYF.

This clone was picked up one time. The chain recombines TRBV14 with TRBJ1-2, with 9 bases aligning to TRBD1. Unmatched junction bases numbered 4, after V lost 0 bases and J lost 8 bases. The CDR3 consists of 14 residues. The germline CDR1 and CDR2 sequences are SGHDN and FVKESK. This CDR3 reads CASSQEDRGPGYTF. In DNA, the CDR3 is TGTGCCAGCAGCCAAGAGGACAGGGGCCCCGGCTACACCTTC.

The chain recombines TRBV28 with TRBJ1-1; TRBD1 might be the D (6 bases). Looked up from germline, CDR1 is MDHEN and CDR2 is SYDVKM. Trimming stripped 5 bases from V and 1 base from J, with 14 bases between. The CDR3 is made up of 15 amino acids. The CDR3 region has the DNA TGTGCCAGCAGTCCTCCGGGACAAAGGAACACTGAAGCTTTCTTT. Translated, it gives CASSPPGQRNTEAFF.

The J gene is TRBJ1-2, the V gene TRBV19; D might be TRBD1 (6 bases). The CDR3 consists of 13 residues. V lost 4 bases, J lost 8 bases, and 14 bases lay in between. CDR1 is LNHDA and CDR2 is SQIVND in the germline V gene (reference sequence). Written as DNA, the CDR3 is TGTGCCAGTAGTAACCCCGCGGGGGCGGGCTACACCTTC. Protein product: CASSNPAGAGYTF.

The V and J genes are TRBV5-1 and TRBJ1-4, with TRBD1 as a possible D gene (5 bases). Trimming removed 1 base from V and 7 bases from J, with 14 bases in between. The CDR3 has 15 residues. Germline V gene sequence: CDR1 SGHRS, CDR2 YFSETQ. CDR3 protein: CASSLPGGLGEKLFF. The CDR3 nucleotides are TGCGCCAGCAGCTTGCCCGGGGGTCTAGGTGAAAAACTGTTTTTT.

J is TRBJ2-1 and V is TRBV18; 8 bases fit TRBD1. The CDR3 consists of 16 residues. Trimming at V came to 1 base and at J to 6 bases, leaving 8 bases not matched to a gene. Germline CDR1 KGHSH, CDR2 LQKENI. The CDR3 here is CASSPLLTGDPNEQFF. CDR3 nucleotides: TGTGCCAGCTCACCACTTTTGACAGGGGATCCCAATGAGCAGTTCTTC.

The chain combines TRBV19 with TRBJ2-7, with no clear D. The CDR3 loop spans 13 amino acids. The V gene lost 6 bases and the J gene lost 6 bases, with 15 bases spanning the gap. Germline CDR1 is LNHDA and CDR2 is SQIVND (reference sequence). The CDR3 DNA follows: TGTGCCAGTAGCCTGGGCCTCCTGGGCGAGCAGTACTTC. Amino acid sequence: CASSLGLLGEQYF.

The chain joins TRBV19 to TRBJ1-2; D remains unclear. Germline V lookup: CDR1 LNHDA, CDR2 SQIVND (reference sequence). The length of the CDR3 is 15 residues. V lost 3 bases and J 0 bases, leaving 11 bases between the germline ends. CDR3: CASSMAASTNYGYTF. The CDR3 bases are TGTGCCAGTAGTATGGCGGCCTCTACTAACTATGGCTACACCTTC. Full variable domain (outside the CDR3, taken from reference TRBV19 and TRBJ1-2): DGGITQSPKYLFRKEGQNVTLSCEQNLNHDAMYWYRQDPGQGLRLIYYSQIVNDFQKGDIAEGYSVSREKKESFPLTVTSAQKNPTAFYLCASSMAASTNYGYTFGSGTRLTVV.

This chain connects TRBV18 to TRBJ2-5, with 7 bases matching TRBD2. The CDR3 has 15 residues. Per germline, CDR1 KGHSH and CDR2 LQKENI. Losses at the gene ends were 3 bases for V and 0 bases for J; bases not matched to a gene: 4. CDR3 DNA: TGTGCCAGCTCACCCCTGGGAGGGAACCAAGAGACCCAGTACTTC. Its translation: CASSPLGGNQETQYF. Using reference TRBV18 and TRBJ2-5 for the parts outside the CDR3, the full variable domain is NAGVMQNPRHLVRRRGQEARLRCSPMKGHSHVYWYRQLPEEGLKFMVYLQKENIIDESGMPKERFSAEFPKEGPSILRIQQVVRGDSAAYFCASSPLGGNQETQYFGPGTRLLVL.

The chain employs TRBV28 and TRBJ1-2; D remains ambiguous. The CDR3 length is 14 residues. Germline loops: CDR1 MDHEN, CDR2 SYDVKM. Trimming took off 7 bases at V and 0 bases at J, with 12 bases between the two ends. In DNA, the CDR3 is TGTGCCAGCACAGAGGGAGCTTCTAACTATGGCTACACCTTC. Translated, it gives CASTEGASNYGYTF.

The rearrangement joins TRBV7-2 to TRBJ1-2, with 9 bases that match TRBD1. The CDR3 has 15 amino acids. Germline V gene lookup returns CDR1 SGHTA and CDR2 FQGNSA. V dropped 5 bases and J dropped 2; count of bases not matched to a gene: 6. DNA for the CDR3: TGTGCCAGCAGCCTAACCGGGACAGGGAACTATGGCTACACCTTC. Protein product: CASSLTGTGNYGYTF.